This T cell receptor beta chain was documented in a study of OX40 agonist ivuxolimab in advanced cancers. At the level of the study: Patients with hepatocellular carcinoma, melanoma, renal cell or head and neck cancer made up the dose-escalation patients. Aged 23 to 79 with a mean of about 60 years, they were roughly 83% male.

Data came from immunoSEQ multiplex PCR; TCRdb stores just in-frame clones and leaves some out. Of 90,000 to 100,000 clones in the sample, about 79% were seen once. This clone was seen only a few times. Germline CDR1 reads MGHDK; CDR2 reads SYGVNS. Trimming removed 2 bases at V and 7 bases at J, with 9 bases between. The length of the CDR3 is 13 residues. At baseline, cycle 4 day 1, and cycle 7 day 1, blood was sampled. The sample was CD4+ or CD8+ T cells sorted from blood, taken in a trial of the OX40 agonist ivuxolimab. This receptor was obtained from an adult with an advanced solid tumor such as melanoma, head and neck, liver or kidney cancer. The chain carries TRBV25-1 and TRBJ2-1; D is undetermined. The CDR3 DNA follows: TGTGCCAGCAGTGAAATAAAGTCGAATGAGCAGTTCTTC. As protein: CASSEIKSNEQFF.